The rows below give T cell receptor beta chains drawn from one sample of a study of T cell changes during pregnancy in multiple sclerosis. Produced via immunoSEQ multiplex PCR; TCRdb's table is partial and in-frame only. The data contain about 130,000 clones, roughly 97% of them singletons. Here the sequenced sample was peripheral blood, taken after pregnancy. The receptors stem from a female donor with multiple sclerosis, enrolled in a pregnancy study. CDR3s leave out the opening cysteine and the closing phenylalanine or tryptophan.

length	V	J	CDR3
17	TRBV15	TRBJ1-4	ATSREGTQGIRTGEKLF
17	TRBV27	TRBJ2-3	ASSLAVASGRRDSYTQY
14	TRBV5-8	TRBJ1-1	ASSLFGKTGSTEAF
13	TRBV2	TRBJ1-1	ASSDRGRLDTEAF
10	TRBV5-5	TRBJ2-7	ASSLTGREQY
14	TRBV27	TRBJ1-1	ASSPRRRTGPTEAF
11	TRBV27	TRBJ2-2	ASRLPGTGELF
12	TRBV28	TRBJ2-7	ASRAEGDAYEQY
11	TRBV6-6	TRBJ1-1	ASRPRVDTEAF
12	TRBV15	TRBJ2-7	ATSRETGAYEQY
14	TRBV19	TRBJ2-2	ASSPRRLAITGELF
12	TRBV7-2	TRBJ1-2	ASSPAGGNYGYT
12	TRBV29-1	TRBJ1-1	SAQTGTANTEAF
12	TRBV6-5	TRBJ1-4	ASSYSLGVEKLF
13	TRBV7-9	TRBJ2-3	ASSSGKASTDTQY
13	TRBV7-9	TRBJ2-7	ASSLLIPQGGEQY
14	TRBV7-9	TRBJ1-5	ASSLAQGAGNQPQH